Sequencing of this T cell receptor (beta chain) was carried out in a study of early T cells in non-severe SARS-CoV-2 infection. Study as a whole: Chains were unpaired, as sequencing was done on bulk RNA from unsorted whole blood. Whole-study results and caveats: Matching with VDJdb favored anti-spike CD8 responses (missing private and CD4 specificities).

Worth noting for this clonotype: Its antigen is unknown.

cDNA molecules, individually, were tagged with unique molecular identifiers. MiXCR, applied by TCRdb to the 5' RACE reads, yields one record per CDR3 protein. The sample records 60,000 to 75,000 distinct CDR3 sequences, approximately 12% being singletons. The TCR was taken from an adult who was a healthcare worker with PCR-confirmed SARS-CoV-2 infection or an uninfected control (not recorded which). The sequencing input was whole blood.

In nucleotides, the CDR3 is TGTGCCAGTGCCGGTTCCGGGGCAGAGACCCAGTACTTC. It codes for CASAGSGAETQYF. V is TRBV19 and J is TRBJ2-5; D could derive from TRBD1 or TRBD2 (5 bases each). There are 13 residues in the CDR3. The germline CDR1 and CDR2 sequences are LNHDA and SQIVND (reference sequence). V lost 8 bases, J lost 4 bases, and 14 bases lay in between.